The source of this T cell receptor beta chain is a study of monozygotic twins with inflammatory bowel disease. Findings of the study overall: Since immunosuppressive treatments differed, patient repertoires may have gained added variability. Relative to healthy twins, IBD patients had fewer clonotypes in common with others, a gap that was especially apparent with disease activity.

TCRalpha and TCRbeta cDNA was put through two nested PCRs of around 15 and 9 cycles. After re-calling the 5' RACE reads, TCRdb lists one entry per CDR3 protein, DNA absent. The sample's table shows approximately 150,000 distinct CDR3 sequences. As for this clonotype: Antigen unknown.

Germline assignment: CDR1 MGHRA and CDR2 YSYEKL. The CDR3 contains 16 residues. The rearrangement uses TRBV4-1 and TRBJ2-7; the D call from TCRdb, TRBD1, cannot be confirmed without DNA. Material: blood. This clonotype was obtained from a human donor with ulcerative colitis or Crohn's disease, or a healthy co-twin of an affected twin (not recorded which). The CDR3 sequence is CASSQDRDLTGYEQYF.